Listed here are 19 T cell receptor beta chains from one sample, sequenced in a study of cytomegalovirus exposure and HLA in healthy donors. The PCR had 60 Vbeta and 13 Jbeta primers. Generated by immunoSEQ multiplex PCR, the TCRdb table keeps only in-frame clones and is missing some. Here the sample spans some 100,000 clones, roughly 79% being singletons. Material for sequencing was PBMCs. These receptors originate from a woman between 45 and 65 years old in good health and CMV-seropositive.

This clone was seen a handful of times. The chain combines TRBV2 with TRBJ2-2, with 7 bases lining up with TRBD1. CDR3 length equals 15 residues. Trimming took 5 bases from V and 1 from J; bases not matched to a gene: 4. Germline values: CDR1 SNHLY, CDR2 FYNNEI. CDR3 protein: CASSLRTGNTGELFF. The CDR3, as DNA: TGTGCCAGCAGTCTCCGGACAGGGAACACCGGGGAGCTGTTTTTT.

This clone appeared a few times. This chain uses TRBV6-1 with TRBJ1-2; no firm D call. Germline V gives CDR1 MNHNS, CDR2 SASEGT. This CDR3 region has 13 residues. The V end lost 11 bases, the J end lost 9 bases, and 22 bases lay between the germline ends. For the CDR3, the DNA is TGTGCCGTCTGGGGAGTGGAGGCCAACAGCTACACCTTC. Translating it yields CAVWGVEANSYTF.

This clone has just one count. The gene calls are TRBV5-4 and TRBJ2-7; 10 positions agree with TRBD2. J gave up 3 bases and V 4 bases, and 10 bases lay outside the gene matches. Germline-derived CDR1 and CDR2 are SGHNT and YYREEE (reference sequence). The CDR3 is 16 amino acids. CDR3 protein: CASSPFSGRPGYEQYF. As DNA, the CDR3 is TGTGCCAGCAGCCCTTTTAGCGGGAGGCCAGGCTACGAGCAGTACTTC.

The rearrangement uses TRBV6-1 and TRBJ1-1; possible D gene TRBD1, 5 bases. V gave up 7 bases and J gave up 0 bases, with 12 bases separating them. This CDR3 has 14 amino acids. The germline V gene has CDR1 MNHNS and CDR2 SASEGT. Here the CDR3 DNA reads TGTGCCAGCAATGTCAGGGCCATGAACACTGAAGCTTTCTTT. Translating gives CASNVRAMNTEAFF.

This clone was counted between two and nine times. The chain carries TRBV14 and TRBJ2-5, with 8 bases lining up with TRBD2. Germline CDR1 SGHDN, CDR2 FVKESK. This CDR3 spans 16 amino acids. V was pared by 1 base and J by 5 bases, with 9 bases of the junction left unmatched. The CDR3 bases are TGTGCCAGCAGCCAAGTTTTGGCGGGAGGTTCGGAGACCCAGTACTTC. It encodes CASSQVLAGGSETQYF.

The rearrangement uses TRBV6-4 and TRBJ2-5, with D possibly TRBD1 on 5 matching bases. The CDR3 is 13 residues long. Germline-derived CDR1 and CDR2 are MRHNA and SNTAGT. V gave up 8 bases and J gave up 7 bases, with 17 bases separating them. CDR3 in amino acids: CASLQRAGWTQYF. CDR3 nucleotides: TGTGCCAGCCTCCAACGGGCAGGGTGGACCCAGTACTTC.

This clone showed up just once. The V call is TRBV19, the J call TRBJ2-7; 12 nucleotides match TRBD1. The CDR3 length is 14 residues. The V gene end was trimmed by 5 bases and the J gene end by 5 bases; junction bases not matched to a gene: 4. Germline V CDR1 and CDR2: LNHDA, SQIVND (reference sequence). The CDR3 bases are TGTGCCAGTAGTTCCGGGACAGGGGGCCACGAGCAGTACTTC. It translates to CASSSGTGGHEQYF.

The chain couples TRBV15 to TRBJ2-1, with D possibly being TRBD2 (5 bases). V lost 0 bases and J 6 bases, leaving 12 bases between the germline ends. The length of the CDR3 is 15 residues. The germline V gene has CDR1 LNHNV and CDR2 YYDKDF (reference sequence). The CDR3 DNA is TGTGCCACCAGCAGAGAAAGGGCCCGGGGCAATGAGCAGTTCTTC. It translates to CATSRERARGNEQFF. Together with reference TRBV15 and TRBJ2-1, the CDR3 gives the full variable domain: DAMVIQNPRYQVTQFGKPVTLSCSQTLNHNVMYWYQQKSSQAPKLLFHYYDKDFNNEADTPDNFQSRRPNTSFCFLDIRSPGLGDTAMYLCATSRERARGNEQFFGPGTRLTVL.

This chain uses TRBV29-1 with TRBJ1-2, with 7 bases matching TRBD1. CDR1 and CDR2 (germline): SQVTM, ANQGSEA. Unmatched junction bases numbered 3, after V lost 5 bases and J lost 6 bases. This CDR3 has 11 amino acids. The CDR3 DNA reads TGCAGCGTTACTGGACAGGATGGCTACACCTTC. It is translated as CSVTGQDGYTF.

This chain links TRBV6-5 with TRBJ2-1; 8 bases match TRBD2. The CDR3 runs 16 residues. CDR1 and CDR2 from the germline V gene are MNHEY and SVGAGI. The V and J ends lost 3 bases and 6 bases, in that order; junction bases with no gene match: 10. The CDR3 nucleotides are TGTGCCAGCAGTTATGAAGGAGCGGGAGTTGTCAATGAGCAGTTCTTC. Residues: CASSYEGAGVVNEQFF.

The gene calls are TRBV27 and TRBJ2-3, with TRBD2 matching 8 bases. V lost 9 bases, J lost 3 bases, and 11 bases stayed unmatched. Per the germline V gene, CDR1 is MNHEY and CDR2 is SMNVEV (reference sequence). The length of the CDR3 is 15 residues. The CDR3 DNA is TGTGCCAGAACAGACGGGGGGGGCTCGACAGATACGCAGTATTTT. This sequence encodes CARTDGGGSTDTQYF.

The chain combines TRBV27 with TRBJ1-5; 10 positions agree with TRBD1. Germline V lookup: CDR1 MNHEY, CDR2 SMNVEV (reference sequence). CDR3 length equals 13 residues. J lost 10 bases, V lost 11 bases, and 11 bases had no gene match. The CDR3 loop is CAAYDGQGGPQHF. CDR3 bases: TGTGCCGCCTACGACGGACAGGGGGGTCCCCAGCATTTT.

The chain links TRBV7-6 to TRBJ1-4, with a possible D match to TRBD1 (6 bases). The CDR3 is 13 residues long. Between the trimmed V and J ends, which lost 5 bases and 7 bases, there was a span of 11 bases. The V gene's germline CDR1 is SGHVS and CDR2 FNYEAQ. The CDR3 nucleotides are TGTGCCAGCAGCCCAGTAGGGGGTGAAAAACTGTTTTTT. This translates into CASSPVGGEKLFF.

The chain links TRBV5-8 to TRBJ1-5, with 8 nucleotides matching TRBD1. J was trimmed by 6 bases and V by 7 bases; bases with no gene match: 6. The CDR3 length is 13 residues. Germline CDR1 SGHTS, CDR2 YDEGEE. CDR3 DNA: TGTGCCAGCGGGCGGACAGGGATTCAGCCCCAGCATTTT. This codes for CASGRTGIQPQHF.

This chain uses TRBV19 with TRBJ2-1, with a weak D call TRBD2 (6 bases). V dropped 3 bases and J dropped 6 bases, with 15 bases sitting between them. The CDR3 sequence is 15 residues long. Looked up from germline, CDR1 is LNHDA and CDR2 is SQIVND (reference sequence). The DNA for the CDR3 is TGTGCCAGTAGTATGCGATCGGGACTGATCAATGAGCAGTTCTTC. This sequence encodes CASSMRSGLINEQFF.

The chain recombines TRBV7-9 with TRBJ2-3, with TRBD1 identical over 11 bases. The CDR3 has 15 residues. The J segment lost 3 bases and the V segment lost 5 bases, leaving 4 bases of the junction unmatched. CDR1 is SEHNR and CDR2 is FQNEAQ in the germline V gene (reference sequence). The DNA for the CDR3 is TGTGCCAGCAGCCAGGACAGGGGGCTAACAGATACGCAGTATTTT. As protein: CASSQDRGLTDTQYF.

The rearrangement joins TRBV27 to TRBJ1-5; 7 bases are shared with TRBD1. The CDR3 spans 14 residues. The V and J ends lost 0 bases and 7 bases, in that order; junction bases with no gene match: 3. Germline V gene data show CDR1 as MNHEY and CDR2 as SMNVEV (reference sequence). CDR3 nucleotides: TGTGCCAGCAGTTTATCATCAGGGGGACAGCCCCAGCATTTT. Translated: CASSLSSGGQPQHF.

This chain connects TRBV5-1 to TRBJ2-7, with a tentative D call TRBD2 (6 bases). Trimming removed 4 bases from V and 5 bases from J, with 19 bases in between. Germline V gene sequence: CDR1 SGHRS, CDR2 YFSETQ. The CDR3 is made up of 15 amino acids. This CDR3 reads CASSPSGGHGNEQYF. The CDR3 bases are TGCGCCAGCAGCCCCTCCGGGGGTCACGGGAACGAGCAGTACTTC.

A remark on this clone: The junction does not match germline at one end; this may be a read error. This sample includes further DNA sequences coding for the same CDR3. The chain combines TRBV5-1 with TRBJ2-2; D is unresolved. The CDR3 runs 14 residues. Germline V gene data show CDR1 as SGHRS and CDR2 as YFSETQ. The CDR3 here is CASQSYTDTGELFF. Written as DNA, the CDR3 is TGCGCCAGCCAATCGTACACCGACACTGGGGAGCTGTTTTTT.